The clone carrying this T cell receptor (beta chain) was counted between two and nine times. RNA served as the template for amplifying TCR beta CDR3 regions. Investigators did first-round RT-PCR with HTBI primers, then second-round multiplex PCR. TCRdb reprocessed the multiplex PCR reads with MiXCR, giving one entry per CDR3 protein. The table has about 500,000 distinct CDR3 sequences, about an eighth seen once. This record belongs to a study of Graves' ophthalmopathy and Graves' hyperthyroidism. There are 14 residues in the CDR3. V shed 5 bases, J shed 3 bases, and the junction held 3 bases outside the gene matches. Germline V lookup: CDR1 MNHEY, CDR2 SMNVEV (reference sequence).

The chain links TRBV27 to TRBJ1-1, with 10 bases lining up with TRBD1. Sequencing used blood. This receptor was obtained from a woman aged 25 to 39 with Graves' ophthalmopathy. The DNA for the CDR3 is TGTGCCAGCAGTCGGGACAGGGGCTACACTGAAGCTTTCTTT. Amino acids: CASSRDRGYTEAFF.